Each of the 5 T cell receptor beta chains below was sequenced from the same sample in a study of cytomegalovirus exposure and HLA in healthy donors. Primers: 60 Vbeta forward and 13 Jbeta reverse. Measured with immunoSEQ multiplex PCR; TCRdb has only the in-frame clones, and not every one. The sample lists fewer than 150,000 clones; 79% were seen once. The sequenced sample consisted of PBMCs. The receptors here all came from a man in his forties in good health and CMV-seropositive.

The CDR3 sequence: CASSKGGTSGEETQYF. For the CDR3, the DNA is TGTGCCAGCAGCAAAGGTGGGACTAGCGGGGAAGAGACCCAGTACTTC. This chain connects TRBV21-1 to TRBJ2-5; TRBD2, the table's D call, was not compared with the DNA. TRBV21-1 is described as a pseudogene. This CDR3 has 16 amino acids.

The rearrangement joins TRBV19 to TRBJ1-4; perhaps TRBD1 as D (6 bases). Germline V lookup: CDR1 LNHDA, CDR2 SQIVND (reference sequence). The CDR3 is made up of 18 amino acids. Trimming shortened V by 5 bases and J by 6 bases, and 25 bases separated the two germline ends. CDR3 in amino acids: CASSQSGGTPGSDEKLFF. The CDR3, as DNA: TGTGCCAGTAGTCAATCGGGGGGGACACCAGGCTCGGATGAAAAACTGTTTTTT.

This rearrangement joins TRBV10-1 to TRBJ2-4; TRBD1 is a possible D gene (6 bases). The CDR3 extends over 17 amino acids. V was pared by 8 bases and J by 0 bases, with 20 bases between. The V gene's germline CDR1 is WNHNN and CDR2 SYGVQD (reference sequence). The CDR3 here is CASRYSLTGLAKNIQYF. CDR3 coding DNA: TGCGCCAGCCGTTACAGTCTTACAGGGCTAGCCAAAAACATTCAGTACTTC.

A remark on this clone: This sample includes further DNA sequences coding for the same CDR3. V and J are TRBV7-2 and TRBJ2-1; TRBD2 matches at 9 bases. Germline-derived CDR1 and CDR2 are SGHTA and FQGNSA. V shed 5 bases and J 0 bases; nucleotides not matched to a gene: 2. CDR3 length equals 15 residues. The CDR3 nucleotides read TGTGCCAGCAGCCTTAGCGGGAGCTCCTACAATGAGCAGTTCTTC. Its protein product is CASSLSGSSYNEQFF.

The chain has TRBV20-1 and TRBJ2-5; D is unclear. The CDR3 consists of 10 residues. V was shortened by 0 bases and J by 6 bases, with 2 bases between the two germline ends. Germline lookup yields CDR1 DFQATT and CDR2 SNEGSKA (reference sequence). CDR3 protein: CSARDKTQYF. As DNA, the CDR3 is TGCAGTGCTAGAGACAAGACCCAGTACTTC.